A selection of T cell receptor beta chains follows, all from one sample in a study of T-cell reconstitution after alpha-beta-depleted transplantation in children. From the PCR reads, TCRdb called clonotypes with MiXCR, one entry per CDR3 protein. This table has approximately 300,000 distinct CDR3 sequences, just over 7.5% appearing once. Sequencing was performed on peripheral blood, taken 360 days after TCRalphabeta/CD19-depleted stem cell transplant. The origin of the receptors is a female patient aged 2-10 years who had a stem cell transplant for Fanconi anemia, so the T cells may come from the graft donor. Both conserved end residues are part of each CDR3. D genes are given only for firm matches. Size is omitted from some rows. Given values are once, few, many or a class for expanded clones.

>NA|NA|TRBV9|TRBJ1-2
CASSVDFGANYGYTF
TGTGCCAGCAGCGTCGACTTTGGAGCTAACTATGGCTACACCTTC
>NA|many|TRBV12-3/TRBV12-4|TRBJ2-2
CASRFYTGELFF
TGTGCCAGCAGGTTTTACACCGGGGAGCTGTTTTTT
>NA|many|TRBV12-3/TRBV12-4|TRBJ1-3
CASSLSAGNTIYF
TGTGCCAGCAGTTTAAGCGCGGGAAACACCATATATTTT
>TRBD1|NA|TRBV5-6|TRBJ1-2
CASSLTGATYGYTF
TGTGCCAGCAGCCTTACAGGGGCGACCTATGGCTACACCTTC
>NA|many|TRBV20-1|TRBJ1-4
CSARDPTPATNEKLFF
TGCAGTGCTAGAGATCCGACCCCTGCAACTAATGAAAAACTGTTTTTT
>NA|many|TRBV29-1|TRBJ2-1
CSVEVRVLEFF
TGCAGCGTTGAAGTACGGGTCCTGGAGTTCTTC
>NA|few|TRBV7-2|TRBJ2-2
CASSLAFRYTGELFF
TGTGCCAGCAGCTTGGCTTTTAGATACACCGGGGAGCTGTTTTTT
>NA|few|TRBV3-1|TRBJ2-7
CASSNRRTDYEQYF
TGTGCCAGCAGCAACCGGCGGACCGACTACGAGCAGTACTTC
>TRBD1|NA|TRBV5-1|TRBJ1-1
CASSSLEGQFTEAFF
TGCGCCAGCAGCTCCCTGGAGGGACAGTTCACTGAAGCTTTCTTT
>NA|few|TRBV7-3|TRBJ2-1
CASSLSGTPTYNEQFF
TGTGCCAGCAGCTTAAGCGGGACACCCACCTACAATGAGCAGTTCTTC
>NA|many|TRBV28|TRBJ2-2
CASSFRGANTGELFF
TGTGCCAGCAGTTTTAGAGGGGCGAACACCGGGGAGCTGTTTTTT
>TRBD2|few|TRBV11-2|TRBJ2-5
CASSLVLAGGLPRALRETQYF
TGTGCCAGCAGCTTAGTGTTAGCGGGGGGGCTTCCCCGTGCCCTACGGGAGACCCAGTACTTC
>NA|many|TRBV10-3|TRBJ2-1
CAISESLMGGNEQFF
TGTGCCATCAGTGAGTCTCTCATGGGGGGAAATGAGCAGTTCTTC
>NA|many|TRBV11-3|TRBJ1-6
CASSLVGTPSSYNSPLHF
TGTGCCAGCAGCTTAGTCGGGACACCGAGCTCCTATAATTCACCCCTCCACTTT
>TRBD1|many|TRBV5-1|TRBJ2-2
CASSLAVNRGRRTGELFF
TGCGCCAGCAGCTTGGCCGTGAACAGGGGGCGAAGGACCGGGGAGCTGTTTTTT
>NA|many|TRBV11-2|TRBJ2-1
CASSPQPISYNEQFF
TGTGCCAGCAGTCCTCAACCAATCTCCTACAATGAGCAGTTCTTC
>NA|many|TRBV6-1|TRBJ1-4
CASSKKIWGEKLFF
TGTGCCAGCAGTAAGAAGATTTGGGGTGAAAAACTGTTTTTT
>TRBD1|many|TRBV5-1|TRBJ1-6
CASSFGQGDSPLHF
TGCGCCAGCAGCTTCGGGCAGGGGGATTCACCCCTCCACTTT
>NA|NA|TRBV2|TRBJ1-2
CASSERVWSYTF
TGTGCCAGCAGTGAAAGGGTCTGGAGCTACACCTTC
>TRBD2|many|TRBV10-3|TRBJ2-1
CAISDSGAASGLYNEQFF
TGTGCCATCAGTGATTCGGGGGCAGCTAGCGGGCTCTACAATGAGCAGTTCTTC
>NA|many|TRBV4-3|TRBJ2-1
CASSQEPYPNNEQFF
TGCGCCAGCAGCCAAGAGCCCTACCCTAACAATGAGCAGTTCTTC
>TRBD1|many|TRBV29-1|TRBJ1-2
CSVGGTGAINYGYTF
TGCAGCGTTGGAGGGACAGGGGCCATAAACTATGGCTACACCTTC
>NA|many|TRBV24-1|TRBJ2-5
CATSEGGKQVQETQYF
TGTGCCACCAGTGAAGGAGGCAAGCAGGTCCAAGAGACCCAGTACTTC
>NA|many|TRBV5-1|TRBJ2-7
CASSLEPGLGHYYEQYF
TGCGCCAGCAGCTTGGAGCCCGGGTTAGGCCATTACTACGAGCAGTACTTC
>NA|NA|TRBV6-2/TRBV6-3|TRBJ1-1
CASSYWGKGTEAFF
TGTGCCAGCAGTTACTGGGGGAAGGGTACTGAAGCTTTCTTT
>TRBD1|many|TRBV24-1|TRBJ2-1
CATGTGLGNEQFF
TGTGCCACCGGGACAGGGCTCGGGAATGAGCAGTTCTTC
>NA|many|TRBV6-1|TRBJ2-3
CASSPEGRFTDTQYF
TGTGCCAGCAGTCCCGAGGGGCGGTTCACAGATACGCAGTATTTT
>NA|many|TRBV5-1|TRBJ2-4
CASSLIGGSIQYF
TGCGCCAGCAGCTTGATAGGGGGTAGTATTCAGTACTTC
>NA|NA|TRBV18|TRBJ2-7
CASSPLQATYEQYF
TGTGCCAGCTCACCGTTGCAGGCCACCTACGAGCAGTACTTC
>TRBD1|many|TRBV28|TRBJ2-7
CASSAGGQGIYEQYF
TGTGCCAGCAGTGCCGGGGGACAGGGGATCTACGAGCAGTACTTC
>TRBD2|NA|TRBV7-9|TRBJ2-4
CASSLAGTSGNTEYF
TGTGCCAGCAGCTTAGCCGGGACTAGCGGGAATACGGAGTACTTC
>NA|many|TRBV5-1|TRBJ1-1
CASSLGAGNTEAFF
TGCGCCAGCAGCTTGGGGGCAGGGAACACTGAAGCTTTCTTT
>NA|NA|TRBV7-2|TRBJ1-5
CASSFTRGAQPQHF
TGTGCCAGCAGCTTCACAAGGGGGGCTCAGCCCCAGCATTTT
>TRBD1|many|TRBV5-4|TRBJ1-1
CASSLDPLDRGRIRNTEAFF
TGTGCCAGCAGCTTGGACCCCCTCGACAGGGGCCGCATCCGGAACACTGAAGCTTTCTTT
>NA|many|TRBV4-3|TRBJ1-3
CASSRAASSGNTIYF
TGCGCCAGCAGCCGGGCGGCTTCCTCTGGAAACACCATATATTTT
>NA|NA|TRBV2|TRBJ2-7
CASSLWGESSYEQYF
TGTGCCAGCAGTTTATGGGGCGAAAGCTCCTACGAGCAGTACTTC
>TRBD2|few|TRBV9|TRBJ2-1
CASSVLAGGLHSNEQFF
TGTGCCAGCAGCGTACTAGCGGGAGGCCTTCACTCCAATGAGCAGTTCTTC
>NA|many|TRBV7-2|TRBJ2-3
CASSLQSGNTDTQYF
TGTGCCAGCAGCTTACAGTCGGGGAACACAGATACGCAGTATTTT
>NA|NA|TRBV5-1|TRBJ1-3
CASSLGAGSGNTIYF
TGCGCCAGCAGCTTGGGAGCGGGCTCTGGAAACACCATATATTTT
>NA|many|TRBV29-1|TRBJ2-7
CSVVQAPTYEQYF
TGCAGCGTTGTCCAGGCCCCTACCTACGAGCAGTACTTC
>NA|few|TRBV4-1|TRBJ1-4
CASSLGSNAEKLFF
TGCGCCAGCAGCCTCGGGTCCAACGCGGAAAAACTGTTTTTT
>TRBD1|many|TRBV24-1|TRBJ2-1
CATSDTGGVEQFF
TGTGCCACCAGTGATACAGGGGGCGTTGAGCAGTTCTTC
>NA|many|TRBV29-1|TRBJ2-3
CSVSGTDTQYF
TGCAGCGTCAGTGGTACAGATACGCAGTATTTT
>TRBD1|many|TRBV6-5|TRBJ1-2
CASSYDQGARVGYGYTF
TGTGCCAGCAGTTACGACCAGGGGGCCCGGGTAGGGTATGGCTACACCTTC
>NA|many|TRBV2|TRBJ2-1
CASSDFYNEQFF
TGTGCCAGCAGTGACTTCTACAATGAGCAGTTCTTC
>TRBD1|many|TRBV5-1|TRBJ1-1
CASSGNRGPNTEAFF
TGCGCCAGCAGCGGGAACAGGGGACCTAACACTGAAGCTTTCTTT
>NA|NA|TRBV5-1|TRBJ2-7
CASSYEWAEQYF
TGCGCCAGCAGTTACGAATGGGCCGAGCAGTACTTC
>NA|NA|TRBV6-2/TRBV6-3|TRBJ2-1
CASSSGGRGEQFF
TGTGCCAGCAGCTCGGGGGGCCGCGGTGAGCAGTTCTTC
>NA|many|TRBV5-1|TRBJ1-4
CASSVGTANEKLFF
TGCGCCAGCAGCGTCGGGACCGCAAATGAAAAACTGTTTTTT